The 21 T cell receptor beta chains given below trace back to one sample, sequenced in a study of regulatory T cells in long-lasting Graves disease (dated by TCRdb to about 2021). The method behind the library was multiplex PCR. The instrument was an Illumina HiSeq 4000. CDR3 regions were amplified by Arm-PCR with iRepertoire HTBI primers to construct TCR beta libraries. TCRdb passed the public sequencing reads through fastp at Q25 and MiXCR, retaining productive beta sequences. Identical CDR3 proteins give one entry, which carries the most common genes and DNA. In this sample the table shows some 600,000 distinct CDR3 sequences, roughly 16% of which occur a single time. The ten largest clones take up around 12% of the sample. What this sample's time point label stands for: newly diagnosed GD, antithyroid drugs for less than 3 months. For both TCR sequencing and RNA sequencing, RNA was extracted from PBMCs using TRIzol.

The same specimen was also included in a second study, on T cells in Graves' hyperthyroidism and ophthalmopathy.

Sample: peripheral blood mononuclear cells (PBMCs), taken at new diagnosis, from a patient treated with antithyroid drugs. The source of these receptors is a man aged 18 to 30 with Graves disease. Donor details come from another sample of the same person, matched by shared clones.

This chain uses TRBV6-2 or TRBV6-3 with TRBJ1-1; possibly TRBD1 for D (6 bases). Trimming stripped 0 bases from V and 2 bases from J, with 10 bases between. The CDR3 length is 15 residues. Germline lookup yields CDR1 MNHEY and CDR2 SVGEGT. The CDR3 DNA reads TGTGCCAGCAGTTACTCAGGGGGAATTAACACTGAAGCTTTCTTT. Residues: CASSYSGGINTEAFF.

This clonotype was recorded at least ten times. The V and J genes are TRBV11-2 and TRBJ2-3, with D unclear. The germline V gene has CDR1 SGHAT and CDR2 FQNNGV. This CDR3 has 13 amino acids. Between the trimmed V and J ends, which lost 1 base and 2 bases, there was a span of 4 bases. CDR3 in DNA: TGTGCCAGCAGCTTAGCCAACACAGATACGCAGTATTTT. Its protein product is CASSLANTDTQYF. Drawing the rest from reference TRBV11-2 and TRBJ2-3, the complete variable domain is EAGVAQSPRYKIIEKRQSVAFWCNPISGHATLYWYQQILGQGPKLLIQFQNNGVVDDSQLPKDRFSAERLKGVDSTLKIQPAKLEDSAVYLCASSLANTDTQYFGPGTRLTVL.

This clonotype appeared many times. This chain links TRBV29-1 with TRBJ2-7; TRBD1 aligns across 7 bases. Germline loops: CDR1 SQVTM, CDR2 ANQGSEA. CDR3 size: 13 residues. Trimming took 6 bases from V and 3 from J; bases not matched to a gene: 8. CDR3 sequence reads: CSVTGTEFYEQYF. The CDR3 DNA follows: TGCAGCGTCACCGGGACAGAATTCTACGAGCAGTACTTC.

The chain recombines TRBV5-6 with TRBJ1-2; TRBD1 is a possible D gene (5 bases). V was cut by 5 bases and J by 4 bases, with 12 bases left in between. CDR3 length equals 13 residues. Germline V gives CDR1 SGHDT, CDR2 YYEEEE. The chain's CDR3 is CASRKRGAYGYTF. For the CDR3, the DNA is TGTGCCAGCAGGAAGAGGGGTGCCTATGGCTACACCTTC.

The chain carries TRBV19 and TRBJ1-1; 10 bases agree with TRBD1. The CDR3 runs 13 residues. Germline trimming cut 8 bases from V and 5 bases from J; bases unmatched to any gene: 5. Germline V gene data show CDR1 as LNHDA and CDR2 as SQIVND (reference sequence). CDR3 loop: CASLRTGGTEAFF. In nucleotides, the CDR3 is TGTGCCAGTTTGCGGACAGGGGGTACTGAAGCTTTCTTT. Full variable domain (missing parts from reference TRBV19 and TRBJ1-1): DGGITQSPKYLFRKEGQNVTLSCEQNLNHDAMYWYRQDPGQGLRLIYYSQIVNDFQKGDIAEGYSVSREKKESFPLTVTSAQKNPTAFYLCASLRTGGTEAFFGQGTRLTVV.

This clonotype has a count of ten or more. The genes are TRBV10-3 and TRBJ2-7; no clear D. With 8 bases removed from V and 5 bases from J, the gap between germline ends came to 13 bases. The germline V gene encodes CDR1 ENHRY and CDR2 SYGVKD. This CDR3 spans 12 amino acids. CDR3 protein: CAILGRSNEQYF. The CDR3 nucleotides read TGTGCCATCTTGGGCAGGAGCAACGAGCAGTACTTC.

With respect to this clonotype: A read error may explain this, as a much larger clone is one base away. V usage is TRBV24-1 and J usage is TRBJ2-5; TRBD2 matches at 8 bases. The CDR3 totals 17 residues. The V gene's germline CDR1 is KGHDR and CDR2 SFDVKD. V trimming: 2 bases; J trimming: 2 bases; junction bases outside the gene matches: 9. The CDR3: CATSDWAGGLEQETQYF. The CDR3, as DNA: TGTGCCACCAGTGATTGGGCGGGAGGCCTGGAACAAGAGACCCAGTACTTC.

The chain has TRBV20-1 and TRBJ1-3; 8 bases align to TRBD1. Germline CDR1 reads DFQATT; CDR2 reads SNEGSKA (reference sequence). CDR3 length: 14 residues. The ends lost 6 bases at V and 0 bases at J; junction bases unmatched: 4. Here the CDR3 DNA reads TGCAGTGCGGAAACAGGGGGCTCTGGAAACACCATATATTTT. This gives the protein CSAETGGSGNTIYF.

This clonotype was seen a handful of times. The chain joins TRBV15 to TRBJ2-5, with D tentatively TRBD1 (5 bases). V was trimmed by 4 bases and J by 5 bases, leaving 11 bases between them. Per germline, CDR1 LNHNV and CDR2 YYDKDF (reference sequence). This CDR3 region has 13 residues. The CDR3 coding sequence is TGTGCCACCAGCAATCAGGGCTGGGAGACCCAGTACTTC. It translates to CATSNQGWETQYF.

This chain uses TRBV4-2 with TRBJ1-5, with D unresolved. Per germline, CDR1 LGHNA and CDR2 YNFKEQ. CDR3 size: 14 residues. V was trimmed by 1 base and J by 6 bases, leaving 10 bases between them. CDR3 sequence: CASSQVGFIQPQHF. DNA of the CDR3: TGTGCCAGCAGCCAAGTAGGGTTTATTCAGCCCCAGCATTTT.

There are many counts of this clonotype. The rearrangement joins TRBV30 to TRBJ1-2, with 8 nucleotides matching TRBD1. From germline, CDR1 is GTSNPN and CDR2 SVGIG (reference sequence). V shed 5 bases, J shed 4 bases, and the junction held 9 bases outside the gene matches. There are 14 residues in the CDR3. In DNA, the CDR3 is TGTGCCTGGGGACCCGCGGGACAGGTCTATGGCTACACCTTC. Its protein is CAWGPAGQVYGYTF.

The CDR3: CASSQPTVHNYGYTF. Written as DNA, the CDR3 is TGTGCCAGCAGTCAGCCGACAGTACATAACTATGGCTACACCTTC. The chain couples TRBV28 to TRBJ1-2; D is possibly TRBD1 (5 bases). The germline V gene has CDR1 MDHEN and CDR2 SYDVKM. V was trimmed by 5 bases and J by 1 base, leaving 14 bases between them. The CDR3 is 15 residues long.

The sample holds many counts of this clonotype. The V gene is TRBV5-1, the J gene TRBJ2-1; the D gene is possibly TRBD1 (5 bases). V was shortened by 2 bases and J by 4 bases, with 22 bases between the two germline ends. CDR3 length: 18 residues. From germline, CDR1 is SGHRS and CDR2 YFSETQ. CDR3 in DNA: TGCGCCAGCAGCTTCCGCCCGACAGACTTTTTTGGATACAATGAGCAGTTCTTC. It specifies CASSFRPTDFFGYNEQFF.

The rearrangement uses TRBV29-1 and TRBJ1-1, with TRBD1 identical over 8 bases. Losses at the gene ends were 8 bases for V and 1 base for J; bases not matched to a gene: 6. This CDR3 comprises 13 residues. CDR1 SQVTM and CDR2 ANQGSEA come from the germline V gene. In DNA, the CDR3 is TGCAGCACAAGCGGACAGGGGAACACTGAAGCTTTCTTT. Protein sequence: CSTSGQGNTEAFF.

The chain couples TRBV24-1 to TRBJ2-7; no reliable D call. The V end was cut by 2 bases, the J end by 6 bases, with 10 bases between. This CDR3 region has 13 residues. Germline assignment: CDR1 KGHDR and CDR2 SFDVKD. The CDR3 spells CATSDSFASEQYF. The CDR3 DNA is TGTGCCACCAGTGATTCCTTCGCCAGCGAGCAGTACTTC.

This clonotype was observed a few times. The CDR3 protein is CAWSYRTSETLAKNIQYF. The DNA of the CDR3 is TGTGCCTGGAGTTACCGGACTAGCGAGACCCTAGCCAAAAACATTCAGTACTTC. The chain has TRBV30 and TRBJ2-4; the match to TRBD2 covers 9 bases. CDR3 length: 18 residues. CDR1 is GTSNPN, CDR2 SVGIG, per germline (reference sequence). The trim removed 2 bases at V and 0 bases at J, leaving 11 bases unmatched.

This clonotype has a count of ten or more. The genes are TRBV2 and TRBJ1-6; D possibly corresponds to TRBD1 (5 bases). Between the trimmed V and J ends, which lost 5 bases and 4 bases, there was a span of 15 bases. The CDR3 runs 16 residues. Germline CDR1 and CDR2: SNHLY and FYNNEI. This CDR3 reads CASSRSGTVYNSPLHF. The CDR3 DNA is TGTGCCAGCAGTCGATCCGGGACGGTGTATAATTCACCCCTCCACTTT. Based on the CDR3 plus reference TRBV2 and TRBJ1-6, the full variable domain is EPEVTQTPSHQVTQMGQEVILRCVPISNHLYFYWYRQILGQKVEFLVSFYNNEISEKSEIFDDQFSVERPDGSNFTLKIRSTKLEDSAMYFCASSRSGTVYNSPLHFGNGTRLTVT.

Ten or more counts support this clonotype. The rearrangement joins TRBV7-8 to TRBJ2-6; 11 positions match TRBD1. The CDR3 covers 20 residues. V shed 4 bases, J shed 5 bases, and the junction held 16 bases outside the gene matches. Looked up from germline, CDR1 is SGHVS and CDR2 is FQNEAQ. CDR3 in amino acids: CASSSTIPGTGGTWANVLTF. CDR3 in DNA: TGTGCCAGCAGCTCTACGATCCCCGGGACAGGGGGTACATGGGCCAACGTCCTGACTTTC.

The chain recombines TRBV7-3 with TRBJ2-1; perhaps TRBD1 as D (5 bases). The CDR3 has 11 residues. V was trimmed by 5 bases and J by 13 bases, leaving 12 bases between them. Germline V gene data show CDR1 as SGHTA and CDR2 as FQGTGA. In DNA form, the CDR3 reads TGTGCCAGCAGCAAACAGGTCCCCCAGTTCTTC. Protein product: CASSKQVPQFF.

This clonotype has only a few counts. V gene TRBV7-6 combines with J gene TRBJ1-4, with D perhaps matching TRBD1 (5 bases). CDR3 length: 14 amino acids. V gave up 5 bases and J gave up 8 bases, with 15 bases separating them. Germline V gene lookup returns CDR1 SGHVS and CDR2 FNYEAQ. The CDR3 protein is CASSKGTGGEKLFF. The CDR3 bases are TGTGCCAGCAGCAAAGGGACGGGCGGGGAAAAACTGTTTTTT.

This rearrangement joins TRBV30 to TRBJ2-3, with D unclear. The CDR3 length is 14 residues. Trimming removed 0 bases from V and 2 bases from J, with 9 bases in between. Germline V gives CDR1 GTSNPN, CDR2 SVGIG (reference sequence). The CDR3 region has the DNA TGTGCCTGGAGTGTATCGGATGTCACAGATACGCAGTATTTT. Its translation: CAWSVSDVTDTQYF.